The sequence of this TCR beta chain was determined in a study of metastatic and nonmetastatic thyroid tumors. Study background: It was across blood and tumor or nodule tissue from malignant and benign thyroid patients that repertoires were compared.

CDR1 SEHNR and CDR2 FQNEAQ come from the germline V gene (reference sequence). The V end was cut by 4 bases, the J end by 5 bases, with 12 bases between. CDR3 length equals 15 residues. There were no patients who had received any treatment before thyroid surgery. Study-level points and caveats: Malignant thyroid tumors reportedly exceeded benign nodules significantly in TCR beta diversity, with the difference appearing in blood and tumor.

TCRdb re-called the PCR reads through MiXCR. Here the sample spans about 90,000 clones, less than 10% being singletons. This clone appeared many times. What it binds is unknown. The same CDR3 also results from other DNA sequences found in this sample. Sequenced input: blood. The TCR comes from a female donor with papillary thyroid cancer or a benign thyroid nodule (not recorded which). Some clones in this sample may be carry-over from other donors' samples. This chain uses TRBV7-9 with TRBJ1-6, with D possibly TRBD1 on 5 matching bases. The chain's CDR3 is CASSYTQGDNSPLHF. The CDR3 DNA reads TGTGCCAGCAGCTACACGCAGGGTGATAATTCACCCCTCCACTTT.